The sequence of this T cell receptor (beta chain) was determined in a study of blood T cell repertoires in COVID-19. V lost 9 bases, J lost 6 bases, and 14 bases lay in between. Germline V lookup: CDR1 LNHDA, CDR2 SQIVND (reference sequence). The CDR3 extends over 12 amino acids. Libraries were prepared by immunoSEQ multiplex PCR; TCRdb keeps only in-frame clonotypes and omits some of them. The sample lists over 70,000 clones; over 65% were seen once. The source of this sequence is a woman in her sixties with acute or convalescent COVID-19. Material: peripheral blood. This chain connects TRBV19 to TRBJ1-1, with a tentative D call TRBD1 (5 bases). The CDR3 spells CASNGGRAEAFF. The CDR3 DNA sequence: TGTGCCAGCAATGGGGGGAGGGCTGAAGCTTTCTTT. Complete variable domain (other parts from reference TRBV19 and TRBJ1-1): DGGITQSPKYLFRKEGQNVTLSCEQNLNHDAMYWYRQDPGQGLRLIYYSQIVNDFQKGDIAEGYSVSREKKESFPLTVTSAQKNPTAFYLCASNGGRAEAFFGQGTRLTVV.